This T cell receptor (beta chain) was sequenced for a study of T cell repertoires in cytomegalovirus infection. Study details: Peptides in the study included HLA-C-restricted and HLA-B-restricted CMV epitopes. Both CMV infection and a matching HLA type were indicated by public TCR beta signatures.

About this clonotype: Its specificity is unknown.

TCRdb re-analysed the reads in MiXCR, keeping a single row per CDR3 protein. The profile shows some 940,000 distinct CDR3 sequences, under 40% of them singletons. Study-wide findings and caveats: It was HLA-C-restricted CMV-specific TCR beta clonotypes that dominated the response ex vivo.

The junction had 3 bases not matched to a gene; V was cut back by 0 bases and J by 0 bases. Germline V gives CDR1 SGDLS, CDR2 YYNGEE. There are 16 residues in the CDR3. This sample comprised cultured CD8+ T cells from PBMCs, obtained from culture after CMV antigen stimulation. The chain is built from TRBV9 and TRBJ2-3; TRBD2 matches at 8 bases. This sequence was found in a human donor in good health (CMV status not recorded). Some clones in this sample may be carry-over from other donors' samples. The CDR3: CASSVGAGASTDTQYF. Written as DNA, the CDR3 is TGTGCCAGCAGCGTAGGAGCGGGGGCCAGCACAGATACGCAGTATTTT.